A single sample is the source of the 21 T cell receptor beta chains below, sequenced in a study of blood T cell repertoires in COVID-19. Measured with immunoSEQ multiplex PCR; TCRdb has only the in-frame clones, and not every one. This sample has approximately 50,000 clones; 80% to 90% occur once, and the top ten carry roughly 8.2%. The sample comprised peripheral blood. The receptors here all came from a human donor in a cohort sampled during active COVID-19.

The chain employs TRBV4-3 and TRBJ2-1, with D maybe TRBD1 (5 bases). There are 15 residues in the CDR3. V lost 0 bases to trimming and J lost 4 bases, with 10 bases between them. The germline V gene encodes CDR1 LGHNA and CDR2 YSLEER. CDR3 residues: CASSQDDSLYNEQFF. The DNA for the CDR3 is TGCGCCAGCAGCCAAGATGACAGCTTATACAATGAGCAGTTCTTC.

The J gene is TRBJ2-5, the V gene TRBV5-4, with a weak D call TRBD2 (6 bases). Germline CDR1 reads SGHNT; CDR2 reads YYREEE (reference sequence). V dropped 4 bases and J dropped 2 bases, with 15 bases sitting between them. The CDR3 length is 15 residues. The CDR3 region has the DNA TGTGCCAGCAGCCCCCCGGGGGACTTACAAGAGACCCAGTACTTC. This gives the protein CASSPPGDLQETQYF.

This chain uses TRBV27 with TRBJ1-4; 7 nucleotides match TRBD1. Germline V gene data show CDR1 as MNHEY and CDR2 as SMNVEV (reference sequence). With 6 bases clipped from V and 3 bases from J, the junction kept 10 bases outside the gene matches. This CDR3 has 16 residues. CDR3 coding DNA: TGTGCCAGCAGCAAGAGGGGGCGGGTGGCTAATGAAAAACTGTTTTTT. Protein: CASSKRGRVANEKLFF.

The gene calls are TRBV7-3 and TRBJ1-1, with unresolved D. The CDR3 is made up of 14 amino acids. Per the germline V gene, CDR1 is SGHTA and CDR2 is FQGTGA. The V and J ends lost 2 bases and 4 bases respectively, with 11 bases between them. The CDR3 loop reads CASSLRDRGTEAFF. The CDR3 DNA reads as TGTGCCAGCAGCTTACGGGATCGGGGCACTGAAGCTTTCTTT.

J is TRBJ2-7 and V is TRBV11-2; D not resolved. In germline, CDR1 is SGHAT, CDR2 FQNNGV. The V end lost 0 bases, the J end lost 3 bases, and 6 bases lay between the germline ends. This CDR3 spans 13 amino acids. The CDR3 region has the DNA TGTGCCAGCAGCTTAGATTCACACTACGAGCAGTACTTC. Its translation: CASSLDSHYEQYF.

The rearrangement joins TRBV4-2 to TRBJ2-1, with 7 bases aligning to TRBD1. V shed 1 base, J shed 6 bases, and the junction held 0 bases outside the gene matches. Germline assignment: CDR1 LGHNA and CDR2 YNFKEQ. This CDR3 has 13 residues. In DNA, the CDR3 is TGTGCCAGCAGCCAAGGGGACAGCAATGAGCAGTTCTTC. Encoded protein: CASSQGDSNEQFF.

CDR3 loop: CASRGGIAGGPIAKNIQYF. The CDR3 region has the DNA TGTGCCAGCAGGGGCGGGATAGCGGGAGGACCTATAGCCAAAAACATTCAGTACTTC. The V call is TRBV2, the J call TRBJ2-4; 10 bases match TRBD2. The CDR3 runs 19 residues. The V and J ends lost 6 bases and 0 bases, in that order; junction bases with no gene match: 14. From germline, CDR1 is SNHLY and CDR2 FYNNEI.

This chain links TRBV4-1 with TRBJ1-4; perhaps TRBD1 as D (5 bases). With 4 bases removed from V and 7 bases from J, the gap between germline ends came to 19 bases. Germline V CDR1 and CDR2: MGHRA, YSYEKL. The CDR3 consists of 16 residues. This CDR3 reads CASSPRVGEGSEKLFF. The CDR3 DNA reads TGCGCCAGCAGCCCCCGAGTTGGGGAGGGGAGTGAAAAACTGTTTTTT.

The chain recombines TRBV29-1 with TRBJ2-5; D unresolved. This CDR3 is built from 12 residues. V lost 7 bases and J lost 2, with 11 bases in between. Per germline, CDR1 SQVTM and CDR2 ANQGSEA. The CDR3 loop reads CSGGHDQETQYF. CDR3 nucleotides: TGCAGCGGCGGCCATGATCAAGAGACCCAGTACTTC.

This sequence joins TRBV3-1 (or the pseudogene TRBV3-2) and TRBJ2-1; tentative D call: TRBD1 (6 bases). The germline gives CDR1 LGHDT, CDR2 YNNKEL (reference sequence). With 4 bases removed from V and 1 base from J, the gap between germline ends came to 8 bases. The CDR3 loop spans 14 amino acids. The CDR3 loop reads CASSLQGSYNEQFF. The CDR3 DNA follows: TGTGCCAGCAGCCTGCAGGGGTCCTACAATGAGCAGTTCTTC.

The chain uses TRBV5-6 and TRBJ1-6; D is ambiguous. Germline assignment: CDR1 SGHDT and CDR2 YYEEEE. Deletions cut 0 bases from V and 0 bases from J, with 7 bases between. The CDR3 length is 16 residues. The chain's CDR3 is CASSLVESSYNSPLHF. The CDR3 nucleotides are TGTGCCAGCAGCTTGGTTGAGAGCTCCTATAATTCACCCCTCCACTTT.

V and J are TRBV27 and TRBJ2-1; 13 bases are a match to TRBD2. With V trimmed by 2 bases and J by 2 bases, 6 bases remained unmatched. This CDR3 has 18 amino acids. From germline, CDR1 is MNHEY and CDR2 SMNVEV (reference sequence). Written as DNA, the CDR3 is TGTGCCAGCAGTTTACCACCGGGACTAGCGGGAACCTACAATGAGCAGTTCTTC. This gives the protein CASSLPPGLAGTYNEQFF.

The V gene is TRBV25-1, the J gene TRBJ2-3; 7 bases agree with TRBD2. The V gene's germline CDR1 is MGHDK and CDR2 SYGVNS. CDR3 length equals 17 residues. V was pared by 5 bases and J by 0 bases, with 11 bases of the junction left unmatched. The DNA of the CDR3 is TGTGCCAGCAGTCCATCAAGCGGGAATCCTAGCACAGATACGCAGTATTTT. Translation: CASSPSSGNPSTDTQYF.

This clone appeared a few times. V usage is TRBV5-1 and J usage is TRBJ2-7, with D perhaps matching TRBD1 (6 bases). Germline assignment: CDR1 SGHRS and CDR2 YFSETQ. The CDR3 is 12 amino acids. V lost 4 bases and J lost 3, with 8 bases in between. DNA for the CDR3: TGCGCCAGCAGCGAACAGGGCTACGAGCAGTACTTC. It translates to CASSEQGYEQYF. The full variable domain, with the rest looked up from reference TRBV5-1 and TRBJ2-7, is KAGVTQTPRYLIKTRGQQVTLSCSPISGHRSVSWYQQTPGQGLQFLFEYFSETQRNKGNFPGRFSGRQFSNSRSEMNVSTLELGDSALYLCASSEQGYEQYFGPGTRLTVT.

The chain uses TRBV27 and TRBJ1-1; D gene uncertain. CDR3 length equals 14 residues. V was shortened by 8 bases and J by 0 bases, with 13 bases between the two germline ends. Per germline, CDR1 MNHEY and CDR2 SMNVEV (reference sequence). The CDR3 loop reads CASGHRGMNTEAFF. The CDR3 nucleotides read TGTGCCAGCGGCCACCGAGGGATGAACACTGAAGCTTTCTTT.

V gene TRBV18 combines with J gene TRBJ2-2, with D possibly matching TRBD2 (6 bases). The V and J ends lost 3 bases and 6 bases respectively, with 14 bases between them. CDR1 and CDR2 from the germline V gene are KGHSH and LQKENI. The CDR3 totals 15 residues. This CDR3 is CASSPGLREPGELFF. As DNA, the CDR3 is TGTGCCAGCTCACCGGGACTGAGAGAACCCGGGGAGCTGTTTTTT.

J is TRBJ1-2 and V is TRBV7-9; 7 bases map to TRBD1. The CDR3 length is 15 residues. Looked up from germline, CDR1 is SEHNR and CDR2 is FQNEAQ (reference sequence). The ends lost 1 base at V and 4 bases at J; junction bases unmatched: 6. This CDR3 is CASSLGTGDPYGYTF. The CDR3 DNA follows: TGTGCCAGCAGCTTAGGAACAGGGGACCCCTATGGCTACACCTTC.

This clone qualifies as medium-sized. V and J are TRBV27 and TRBJ2-5; 12 positions match TRBD2. Trimming removed 6 bases from V and 4 bases from J; junction bases left unmatched: 6. The germline gives CDR1 MNHEY, CDR2 SMNVEV (reference sequence). CDR3 size: 15 residues. The CDR3 here is CASRLGTSGSETQYF. Written as DNA, the CDR3 is TGTGCCAGCAGACTCGGGACTAGCGGGTCAGAGACCCAGTACTTC.

The chain has TRBV5-6 and TRBJ1-2; 8 nucleotides match TRBD1. The junction had 4 bases not matched to a gene; V was cut back by 2 bases and J by 4 bases. Looked up from germline, CDR1 is SGHDT and CDR2 is YYEEEE. The CDR3 spans 14 residues. CDR3 in amino acids: CASSFRGRVYGYTF. The CDR3 DNA is TGTGCCAGCAGCTTCAGGGGGCGCGTCTATGGCTACACCTTC.

J is TRBJ1-2 and V is TRBV4-3; 11 bases align to TRBD1. CDR1 and CDR2 from the germline V gene are LGHNA and YSLEER. J lost 3 bases, V lost 5 bases, and 8 bases had no gene match. This CDR3 has 16 residues. CDR3 DNA: TGCGCCAGCAGCAAAAGAGCGGGACAGGGGGACTATGGCTACACCTTC. Translation gives CASSKRAGQGDYGYTF.

This clone was counted a single time. The chain employs TRBV9 and TRBJ2-7; D is perhaps TRBD1 (6 bases). The CDR3 runs 17 residues. Germline V CDR1 and CDR2: SGDLS, YYNGEE. V lost 0 bases and J 0 bases, leaving 16 bases between the germline ends. CDR3 amino acids: CASSVGGLRTASYEQYF. CDR3 in DNA: TGTGCCAGCAGCGTAGGAGGACTCCGGACAGCCTCCTACGAGCAGTACTTC.